This T cell receptor (beta chain) was profiled in a study of graft-versus-host responses after intestinal transplantation. About the research overall: Recipients underwent multivisceral, liver-intestinal, or isolated intestinal transplants. After anti-thymocyte globulin induction, recipients took tacrolimus and steroids for about 3 years.

The CDR3 runs 16 residues. V lost 2 bases, J lost 1 base, and 4 bases stayed unmatched. The germline gives CDR1 MGHDK, CDR2 SYGVNS. The method was immunoSEQ multiplex PCR; TCRdb's version includes in-frame clones alone and lacks a portion of them. The sample lists fewer than 90,000 clones; about 94% were seen once. Points on this clone: Its antigen is still unknown.

The source of this sequence is a human donor who was the organ donor for an intestinal transplant. The chain employs TRBV25-1 and TRBJ1-5, with 8 bases matching TRBD1. The input for sequencing was unstimulated CD4+ T cells sorted from spleen or lymph node cells, taken before transplant. CDR3 in amino acids: CASSEAGGSSNQPQHF. CDR3 nucleotides: TGTGCCAGCAGTGAAGCAGGGGGCTCGAGCAATCAGCCCCAGCATTTT.